The subject of this entry is one TCR beta chain. Its antigen remains unknown. The CDR3 is 18 amino acids. Germline V gives CDR1 SGHDN, CDR2 FVKESK. The trim removed 0 bases at V and 3 bases at J, leaving 7 bases unmatched. This sample was included in a study of shared clonotypes between healthy human individuals. Study-wide findings and caveats: The generation probabilities recorded for non-shared clonotypes fell below those of clonotypes shared by all four donors. Collection of samples was limited to blood; tissue repertoires likely differ.

Generated by immunoSEQ multiplex PCR, the TCRdb table keeps only in-frame clones and is missing some. The data show roughly 1.4 million clones, with 98% seen just once and 0.3% to 0.45% held by the top ten. The donor cohort consisted entirely of Caucasian adults residing in Nashville, Tennessee. CD45RA+ naive and CD45RA-negative memory subsets were separated from CD4+ cells. Sample: naive CD4+ T cells sorted from blood. Documented subset: CD45RA+ positively selected. The chain uses TRBV14 and TRBJ1-3; 11 bases agree with TRBD1. This TCR derives from a man aged 30 to 45 in good health. CDR3 DNA sequence: TGTGCCAGCAGCCAAGATTTGGGACAGGGGGTGATTGGAAACACCATATATTTT. It translates to CASSQDLGQGVIGNTIYF.